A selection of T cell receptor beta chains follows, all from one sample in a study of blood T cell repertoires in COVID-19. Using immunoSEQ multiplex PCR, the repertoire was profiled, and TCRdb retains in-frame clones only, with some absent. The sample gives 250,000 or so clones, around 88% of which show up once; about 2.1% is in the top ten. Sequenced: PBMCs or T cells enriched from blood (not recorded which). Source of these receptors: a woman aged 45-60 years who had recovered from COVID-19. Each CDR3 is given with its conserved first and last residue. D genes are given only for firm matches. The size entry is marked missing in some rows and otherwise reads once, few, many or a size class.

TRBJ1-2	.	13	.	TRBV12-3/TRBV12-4	CASSQNDRYGYTF	TGTGCCAGCAGCCAAAATGACAGATATGGCTACACCTTC
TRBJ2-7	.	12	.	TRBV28	CASSLDFYEQYF	TGTGCCAGCAGTTTGGACTTCTACGAGCAGTACTTC
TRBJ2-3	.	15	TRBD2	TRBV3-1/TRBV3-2	CASRASGGRADTQYF	TGTGCCAGCAGAGCTAGCGGGGGGAGGGCAGATACGCAGTATTTT
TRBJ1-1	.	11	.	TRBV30	CASRLGWWAFF	TGTGCCTCCCGCCTGGGCTGGTGGGCTTTCTTT
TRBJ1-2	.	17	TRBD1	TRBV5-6	CASSSTGQGAWGYGYTF	TGTGCCAGCAGCTCGACGGGACAGGGGGCCTGGGGCTATGGCTACACCTTC
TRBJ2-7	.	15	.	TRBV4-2	CASSRALEGSYEQYF	TGTGCCAGCAGCCGGGCTCTTGAAGGCTCCTACGAGCAGTACTTC
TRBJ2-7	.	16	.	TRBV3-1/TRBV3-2	CASSFSRGNKDYEQYF	TGTGCCAGCAGCTTCTCCAGGGGTAATAAGGACTACGAGCAGTACTTC
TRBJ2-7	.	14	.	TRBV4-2	CASSPWTPAYEQYF	TGTGCCAGCAGCCCGTGGACACCAGCCTACGAGCAGTACTTC
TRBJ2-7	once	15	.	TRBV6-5	CASSYEPAAAVEQYF	TGTGCCAGCAGTTATGAACCGGCCGCGGCGGTCGAGCAGTACTTC
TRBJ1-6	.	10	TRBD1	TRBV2	CATDRGPLHF	TGTGCCACGGACAGGGGGCCCCTCCACTTT
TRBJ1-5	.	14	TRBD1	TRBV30	CAWSRTGVNQPQHF	TGTGCCTGGAGTCGGACAGGGGTCAATCAGCCCCAGCATTTT
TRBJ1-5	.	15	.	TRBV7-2	CASSPRPQESQPQHF	TGTGCCAGCAGCCCCCGCCCACAGGAGTCTCAGCCCCAGCATTTT
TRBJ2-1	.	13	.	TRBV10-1	CASSNQGYNEQFF	TGCGCCAGCAGCAACCAGGGATACAATGAGCAGTTCTTC
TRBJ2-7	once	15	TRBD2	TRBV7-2	CASSLSPSGSYEQYF	TGTGCCAGCAGCTTAAGTCCTAGCGGCTCCTACGAGCAGTACTTC
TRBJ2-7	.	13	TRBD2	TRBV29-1	CSGGGLDSGEQYF	TGCAGCGGGGGGGGACTAGATTCGGGAGAGCAGTACTTC
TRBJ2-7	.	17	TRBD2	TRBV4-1	CASSQVFRTSGRGEQYF	TGCGCCAGCAGCCAAGTTTTCAGGACTAGCGGGAGAGGCGAGCAGTACTTC
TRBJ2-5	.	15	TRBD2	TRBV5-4	CASSSRGRVRETQYF	TGTGCCAGCAGCTCCCGGGGGAGGGTGAGGGAGACCCAGTACTTC